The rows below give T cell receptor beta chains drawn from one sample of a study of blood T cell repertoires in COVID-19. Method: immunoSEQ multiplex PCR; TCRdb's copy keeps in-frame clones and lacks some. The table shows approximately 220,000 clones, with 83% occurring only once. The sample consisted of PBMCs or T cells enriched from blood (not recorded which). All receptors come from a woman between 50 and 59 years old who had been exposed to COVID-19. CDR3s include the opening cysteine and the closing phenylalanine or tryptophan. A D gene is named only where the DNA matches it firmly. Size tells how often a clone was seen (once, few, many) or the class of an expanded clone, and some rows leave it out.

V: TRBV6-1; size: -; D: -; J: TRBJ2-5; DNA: TGTGCCAGCAGTCCGTCAAGAGGGTTGGGGGAGACCCAGTACTTC; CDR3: CASSPSRGLGETQYF
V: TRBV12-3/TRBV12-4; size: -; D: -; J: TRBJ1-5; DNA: TGTGCCAGCAGTTTGACAGACAATCAGCCCCAGCATTTT; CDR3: CASSLTDNQPQHF
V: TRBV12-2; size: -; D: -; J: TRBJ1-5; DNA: TGTGCAAGTCGCTTAGACAGGGATAGCAATCAGCCCCAGCATTTT; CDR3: CASRLDRDSNQPQHF
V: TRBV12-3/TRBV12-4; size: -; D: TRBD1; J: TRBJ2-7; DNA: TGTGCCAGCAGGTTGGGGACAGCCTACGAGCAGTACTTC; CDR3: CASRLGTAYEQYF
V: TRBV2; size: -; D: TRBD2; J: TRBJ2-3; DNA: TGTGCCAGCAGGGACCCATTGCAGCGGGGGATCGGCACAGATACGCAGTATTTT; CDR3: CASRDPLQRGIGTDTQYF
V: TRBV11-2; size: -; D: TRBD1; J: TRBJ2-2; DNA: TGTGCCAGCGGATCGACAGGGTTCGGTTTCGGCGGGGAGCTGTTTTTT; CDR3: CASGSTGFGFGGELFF
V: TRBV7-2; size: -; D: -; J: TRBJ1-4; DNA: TGTGCCAGCAGCTTAGCCCGAGGTCGAGTTACCTCTCGGGATGAAAAACTGTTTTTT; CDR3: CASSLARGRVTSRDEKLFF
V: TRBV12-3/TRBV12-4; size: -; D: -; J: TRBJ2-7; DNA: TGTGCCAGCAGATCCACAGGGTCCAACGAGCAGTACTTC; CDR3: CASRSTGSNEQYF
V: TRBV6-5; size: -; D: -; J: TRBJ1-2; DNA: TGTGCCAGCAGCACTCTTGAGACTGCCTATGGCTACACCTTC; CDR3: CASSTLETAYGYTF
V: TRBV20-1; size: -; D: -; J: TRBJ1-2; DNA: TGCAGTGCTCCTGCAGGGGGCTACACCTTC; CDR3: CSAPAGGYTF
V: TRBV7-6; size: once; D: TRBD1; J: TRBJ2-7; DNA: TGTGCCAGCAGCTTTTACCCCGCAGGGGGCGACGAGCAGTACTTC; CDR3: CASSFYPAGGDEQYF
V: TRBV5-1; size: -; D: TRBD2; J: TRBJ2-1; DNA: TGCGCCAGCAGCCTTACAGCGGGGGGAAGCAATGAGCAGTTCTTC; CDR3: CASSLTAGGSNEQFF
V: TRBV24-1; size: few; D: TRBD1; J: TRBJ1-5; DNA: TGTGCCACCAGTGACCGGACAGGGCGGGGACAGCCCCAGCATTTT; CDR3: CATSDRTGRGQPQHF
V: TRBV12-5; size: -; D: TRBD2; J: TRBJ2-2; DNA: TGTGCTAGTGGAAAAGGACTAGCGGGGGGTCCTGGGGAGCTGTTTTTT; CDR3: CASGKGLAGGPGELFF
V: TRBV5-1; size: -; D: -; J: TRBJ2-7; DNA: TGCGCCAGCAAACTGGCGTACTACTCCTACGAGCAGTACTTC; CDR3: CASKLAYYSYEQYF
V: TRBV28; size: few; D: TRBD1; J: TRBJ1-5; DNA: TGTGCCAGCAGTTTAGGACAGGTCTCACAGCCCCAGCATTTT; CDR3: CASSLGQVSQPQHF
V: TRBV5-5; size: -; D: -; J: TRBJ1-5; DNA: TGTGCCAGCAGCTATGACAGACACAATCAGCCCCAGCATTTT; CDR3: CASSYDRHNQPQHF
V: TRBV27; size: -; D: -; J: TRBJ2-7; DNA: TGTGCCAGCAGTTTATCGAAAGGACATTACTACGAGCAGTACTTC; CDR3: CASSLSKGHYYEQYF
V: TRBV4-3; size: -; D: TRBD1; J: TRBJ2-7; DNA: TGCGCCAGCAGCCAATATGCAGGGGGCTCCTACGAGCAGTACTTC; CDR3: CASSQYAGGSYEQYF
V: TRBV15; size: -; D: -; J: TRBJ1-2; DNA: TGTGCCACCAGCAGAGATGTGGGGGGACCTACAGGATCGGGCGGCTATGGCTACACCTTC; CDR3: CATSRDVGGPTGSGGYGYTF
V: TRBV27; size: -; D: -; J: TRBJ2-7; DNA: TGTGCCAGCAGTTTAAGCAGGGTCGACGAGCAGTACTTC; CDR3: CASSLSRVDEQYF
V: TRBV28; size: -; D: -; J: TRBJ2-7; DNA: TGTGCCAGCAGTTTCCCCGACATATCCTACGAGCAGTACTTC; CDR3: CASSFPDISYEQYF
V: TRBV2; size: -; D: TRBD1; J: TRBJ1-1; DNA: TGTGCCAGGGAGGGACAGGCCTTCTGGGAGACTGAAGCTTTCTTT; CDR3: CAREGQAFWETEAFF
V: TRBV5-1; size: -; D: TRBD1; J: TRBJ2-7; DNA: TGCGCCAGCAACCGGGACAGGGGGACACCCTACGAGCAGTACTTC; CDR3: CASNRDRGTPYEQYF
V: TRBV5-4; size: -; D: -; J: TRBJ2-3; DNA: TGTGCCAGCAGCTTGGGCGGGACTAGCACAGATACGCAGTATTTT; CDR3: CASSLGGTSTDTQYF
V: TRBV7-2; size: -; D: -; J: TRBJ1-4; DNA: TGTGCCAGCAGCTTAGTTCAGGGGGAAAAACTGTTTTTT; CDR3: CASSLVQGEKLFF
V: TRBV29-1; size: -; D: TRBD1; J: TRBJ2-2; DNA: TGCAGCGTTGTAAAAGGGGGCTCCAACACCGGGGAGCTGTTTTTT; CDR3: CSVVKGGSNTGELFF
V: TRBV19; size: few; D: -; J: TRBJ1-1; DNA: TGTGCCAGTAGTCCCCAGGACAGAAACACTGAAGCTTTCTTT; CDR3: CASSPQDRNTEAFF
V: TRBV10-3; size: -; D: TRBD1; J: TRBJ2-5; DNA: TGTGCCATCAGTCCCGGGACAGGGGGTTCCCAAGAGACCCAGTACTTC; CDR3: CAISPGTGGSQETQYF
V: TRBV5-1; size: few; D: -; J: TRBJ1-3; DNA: TGCGCCAGCAGCCGTTCCACAGGGTTGGACGGAAACACCATATATTTT; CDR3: CASSRSTGLDGNTIYF
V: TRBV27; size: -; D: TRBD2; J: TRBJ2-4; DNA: TGTGCCATCGACCCCGGGACTAGCGGCCCCTTAGCCAAAAACATTCAGTACTTC; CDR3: CAIDPGTSGPLAKNIQYF
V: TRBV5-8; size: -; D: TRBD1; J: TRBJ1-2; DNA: TGTGCCAGCAGATTCGACAGGGGAACGGGTGGCTACACCTTC; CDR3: CASRFDRGTGGYTF
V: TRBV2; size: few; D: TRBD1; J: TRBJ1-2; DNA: TGTGCCAGCAGAACAGGGGGCTATGGCTACACCTTC; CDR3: CASRTGGYGYTF
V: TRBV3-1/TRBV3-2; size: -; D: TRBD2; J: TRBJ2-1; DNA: TGTGCCAGCAGCCAAGAAGGCGTTAGGCTAGCGGGGGGGCAGGGTGAGCAGTTCTTC; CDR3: CASSQEGVRLAGGQGEQFF
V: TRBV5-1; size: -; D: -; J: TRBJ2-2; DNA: TGCGCCAGCAGCTTGGACACAGGGCGTCCCGGGGAGCTGTTTTTT; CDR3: CASSLDTGRPGELFF
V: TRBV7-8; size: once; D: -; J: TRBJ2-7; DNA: TGTGCCAGCAGCTTACCCGTAGACACCCGCTCCTACGAGCAGTACTTC; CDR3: CASSLPVDTRSYEQYF
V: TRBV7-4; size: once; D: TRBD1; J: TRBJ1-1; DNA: TGTGCCAGCAGCTCACGGGACAGGGACACTGAAGCTTTCTTT; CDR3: CASSSRDRDTEAFF
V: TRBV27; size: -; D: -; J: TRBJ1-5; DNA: TGTGCCAGCAGTCGTGGACAGATTAATCAGCCCCAGCATTTT; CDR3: CASSRGQINQPQHF
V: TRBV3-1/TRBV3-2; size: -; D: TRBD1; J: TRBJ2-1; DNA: TGTGCCAGCAGCCAAGGGCAGGGGGCCAACAATGAGCAGTTCTTC; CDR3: CASSQGQGANNEQFF
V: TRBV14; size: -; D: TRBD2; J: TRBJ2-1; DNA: TGTGCCAGCAGCCGGATAACCAGCGGGGGTCTATCCCGCTCCTACAATGAGCAGTTCTTC; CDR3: CASSRITSGGLSRSYNEQFF
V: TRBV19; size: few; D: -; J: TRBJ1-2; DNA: TGTGCCAGCCACACAACGGGATCCGCAAAGCATGGCTACACCTTC; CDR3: CASHTTGSAKHGYTF
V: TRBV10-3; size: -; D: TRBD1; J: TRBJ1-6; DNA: TGTGCCATCAGGAGACAGGGGGCGGCTGATTCACCCCTCCACTTT; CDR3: CAIRRQGAADSPLHF
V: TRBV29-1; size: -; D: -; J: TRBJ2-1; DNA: TGCAGCGTAGCCAGCCGGGACAACTACAATGAGCAGTTCTTC; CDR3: CSVASRDNYNEQFF